The next 27 T cell receptor beta chains were all read from a single sample in a study of CD8 T cells in ankylosing spondylitis. MiXCR, applied by TCRdb to the 5' RACE reads, yields one record per CDR3 protein. Of around 39,000 distinct CDR3 sequences in the sample, 9.5% to 12% were seen once. The sample comprised synovial fluid, either unsorted or a sorted T cell fraction (not recorded which). These TCRs come from a male donor with ankylosing spondylitis.

There are many counts of this clonotype. Its ends do not fully match the called genes, so a read error is possible. V is TRBV7-7 and J is TRBJ2-3; D is unresolved. The CDR3 extends over 15 amino acids. Germline CDR1 reads SSHAT; CDR2 reads FNYEAQ (reference sequence). CDR3 region: CASSLRHVSTDTQYF. The CDR3 DNA reads as TGTGCTAGCAGCCTTCGACACGTTAGCACAGATACGCAGTATTTT.

This clonotype was recorded a few times. The chain uses TRBV4-2 and TRBJ2-7; D is possibly TRBD2 (6 bases). V was trimmed by 0 bases and J by 6 bases, leaving 12 bases between them. The CDR3 contains 14 residues. From germline, CDR1 is LGHNA and CDR2 YNFKEQ. DNA of the CDR3: TGTGCCAGCAGCCAAGATATGGGGGGACGCGAGCAGTACTTC. This translates into CASSQDMGGREQYF.

This clonotype has a handful of counts. This chain joins TRBV11-2 and TRBJ2-3, with a tentative D call TRBD2 (6 bases). Trimming stripped 5 bases from V and 1 base from J, with 13 bases between. There are 15 residues in the CDR3. In germline, CDR1 is SGHAT, CDR2 FQNNGV. The CDR3, as DNA: TGTGCCAGCAGCCTGGGACTGGGGGGCACAGATACGCAGTATTTT. It yields the protein CASSLGLGGTDTQYF.

V is TRBV16 and J is TRBJ2-7; perhaps TRBD2 as D (6 bases). The CDR3 extends over 14 amino acids. Germline-derived CDR1 and CDR2 are KGHSY and FQNENV. Deletions cut 4 bases from V and 0 bases from J, with 10 bases between. Here the CDR3 reads CASSPYGSSYEQYF. DNA for the CDR3: TGTGCCAGCAGCCCTTACGGGAGCTCCTACGAGCAGTACTTC.

The chain couples TRBV7-3 to TRBJ2-1; D not resolved. V lost 0 bases and J lost 8, with 8 bases in between. The CDR3 loop spans 13 amino acids. CDR1 SGHTA and CDR2 FQGTGA come from the germline V gene. The CDR3 DNA is TGTGCCAGCAGCTTAACCCTGGATCATGAGCAGTTCTTC. Amino acid sequence: CASSLTLDHEQFF.

This clonotype was detected a few times. This chain joins TRBV15 and TRBJ2-7, with 9 positions matching TRBD1. This CDR3 spans 12 amino acids. V was clipped by 8 bases and J by 5 bases; unmatched bases: 4. Per germline, CDR1 LNHNV and CDR2 YYDKDF (reference sequence). This CDR3 is CATGTGSDEQYF. CDR3 nucleotide sequence: TGTGCCACCGGGACAGGGAGCGACGAGCAGTACTTC. The entire variable domain, with the rest obtained from reference TRBV15 and TRBJ2-7, is as follows: DAMVIQNPRYQVTQFGKPVTLSCSQTLNHNVMYWYQQKSSQAPKLLFHYYDKDFNNEADTPDNFQSRRPNTSFCFLDIRSPGLGDTAMYLCATGTGSDEQYFGPGTRLTVT.

In this sample, this clonotype turned up many times. J is TRBJ1-5 and V is TRBV28; a weak D match, TRBD1 (5 bases). V lost 3 bases to trimming and J lost 6 bases, with 9 bases between them. The CDR3 covers 13 residues. Germline CDR1 and CDR2: MDHEN and SYDVKM. This CDR3 reads CASSFRGRQPQHF. The DNA of the CDR3 is TGTGCCAGCAGTTTTAGGGGACGTCAGCCCCAGCATTTT. The full variable domain, its missing parts supplied by reference TRBV28 and TRBJ1-5, is DVKVTQSSRYLVKRTGEKVFLECVQDMDHENMFWYRQDPGLGLRLIYFSYDVKMKEKGDIPEGYSVSREKKERFSLILESASTNQTSMYLCASSFRGRQPQHFGDGTRLSIL.

The rearrangement links TRBV6-4 to TRBJ2-1; 9 nucleotides align to TRBD2. CDR1 MRHNA and CDR2 SNTAGT come from the germline V gene. The CDR3 totals 15 residues. Trimming cost V 3 bases and J 6 bases; bases outside gene matches: 6. The DNA for the CDR3 is TGTGCCAGCAGTGAGGAAATAGCGGGAGTCAATGAGCAGTTCTTC. Its protein product is CASSEEIAGVNEQFF.

This clonotype was detected a few times. The chain couples TRBV7-8 to TRBJ1-2; tentatively, D is TRBD1 (5 bases). The CDR3 sequence is 14 residues long. Germline V gene data show CDR1 as SGHVS and CDR2 as FQNEAQ. The germline V and J ends were trimmed by 5 bases and 3 bases, with 13 bases remaining between them. The CDR3 coding sequence is TGTGCCAGCAGCCCTGCCAGGGCCTACTATGGCTACACCTTC. Translation: CASSPARAYYGYTF.

The sample holds many counts of this clonotype. This chain connects TRBV13 to TRBJ1-2, with a tentative D call TRBD1 (5 bases). Germline lookup yields CDR1 PRHDT and CDR2 FYEKMQ (reference sequence). This CDR3 is 13 amino acids long. Trimming took off 2 bases at V and 9 bases at J, with 13 bases between the two ends. CDR3 sequence reads: CASSLPETDRYTF. The CDR3 DNA follows: TGTGCCAGCAGCTTACCCGAGACAGATCGCTACACCTTC. The variable domain in full, completed from reference TRBV13 and TRBJ1-2, reads AAGVIQSPRHLIKEKRETATLKCYPIPRHDTVYWYQQGPGQDPQFLISFYEKMQSDKGSIPDRFSAQQFSDYHSELNMSSLELGDSALYFCASSLPETDRYTFGSGTRLTVV.

This clonotype was counted at least ten times. The DNA for the CDR3 is TGTGCCAGCAGCTTGGGCGGGCTAAAGCCGTATTTT. Translating gives CASSLGGLKPYF. V is TRBV5-4 and J is TRBJ2-3; maybe TRBD2 (5 bases). The CDR3 has 12 amino acids. Germline CDR1 reads SGHNT; CDR2 reads YYREEE (reference sequence). Trimming shortened V by 0 bases and J by 14 bases, and 13 bases separated the two germline ends.

This clonotype was recorded many times. The V call is TRBV20-1, the J call TRBJ2-7, with a tentative D call TRBD2 (6 bases). CDR1 and CDR2 from the germline V gene are DFQATT and SNEGSKA (reference sequence). This CDR3 region has 14 residues. V was clipped by 1 base and J by 7 bases, with 17 bases between them. As DNA, the CDR3 is TGCAGTGCTAGAGCCGCGGGAATAGGATGGGAGCAGTACTTC. It codes for CSARAAGIGWEQYF.

This clonotype was detected a few times. The chain joins TRBV12-5 to TRBJ2-3, with 9 bases matching TRBD2. With V trimmed by 1 base and J by 1 base, 6 bases remained unmatched. The CDR3 sequence is 17 residues long. Germline values: CDR1 LGHNT, CDR2 FRNRAP. CDR3 nucleotide sequence: TGTGCTAGTGGTTTGGGGAATAGCGGGGGAGGCACAGATACGCAGTATTTT. It yields the protein CASGLGNSGGGTDTQYF.

This clonotype was recorded many times. The rearrangement joins TRBV11-2 to TRBJ1-6; D might be TRBD1 (5 bases). CDR3 length: 15 amino acids. Trimming removed 1 base from V and 9 bases from J, with 13 bases in between. Germline V gene data show CDR1 as SGHAT and CDR2 as FQNNGV. CDR3 DNA sequence: TGTGCCAGCAGCTTAGGATCAGGGACCGCTTCACCCCTCCACTTT. The encoded protein is CASSLGSGTASPLHF.

This clonotype was picked up many times. The chain has TRBV5-1 and TRBJ2-1; D might be TRBD2 (7 bases). The CDR3 totals 14 residues. Trimming shortened V by 4 bases and J by 7 bases, and 15 bases separated the two germline ends. The germline gives CDR1 SGHRS, CDR2 YFSETQ. CDR3 protein: CASSRQGGANEQFF. Written as DNA, the CDR3 is TGCGCCAGCAGCCGCCAAGGGGGGGCAAATGAGCAGTTCTTC.

The chain joins TRBV7-2 to TRBJ1-1; D gene uncertain. Per germline, CDR1 SGHTA and CDR2 FQGNSA. The CDR3 is made up of 15 amino acids. Trimming took off 1 base at V and 4 bases at J, with 13 bases between the two ends. CDR3 amino acids: CASSLVLSGVTEAFF. In DNA form, the CDR3 reads TGTGCCAGCAGCTTAGTTTTGTCGGGCGTCACTGAAGCTTTCTTT.

Relative to its sample, this clonotype is medium-sized. The rearrangement joins TRBV7-9 to TRBJ1-2; D call uncertain. CDR3 size: 14 residues. Between the trimmed V and J ends, which lost 5 bases and 4 bases, there was a span of 14 bases. CDR1 and CDR2 from the germline V gene are SEHNR and FQNEAQ (reference sequence). CDR3 coding DNA: TGTGCCAGCAGCCCCAGCCATGAAGGCTATGGCTACACCTTC. Translated, it gives CASSPSHEGYGYTF.

This clonotype was observed at least ten times. The chain recombines TRBV4-3 with TRBJ2-3; D not certain. V lost 0 bases and J 0 bases, leaving 10 bases between the germline ends. The length of the CDR3 is 16 residues. Germline V gene lookup returns CDR1 LGHNA and CDR2 YSLEER. The chain's CDR3 is CASSQDRLTSTDTQYF. The CDR3 coding sequence is TGCGCCAGCAGCCAAGACCGTCTAACTAGCACAGATACGCAGTATTTT.

The rearrangement uses TRBV7-2 and TRBJ2-1; D uncertain. V lost 1 base and J 3 bases, leaving 4 bases between the germline ends. The CDR3 has 13 residues. Germline V gene lookup returns CDR1 SGHTA and CDR2 FQGNSA. The CDR3 DNA sequence: TGTGCCAGCAGCTTAGTTAGCTACAATGAGCAGTTCTTC. This codes for CASSLVSYNEQFF.

This clonotype was seen only a few times. J is TRBJ2-1 and V is TRBV6-1, with TRBD2 matching 15 bases. The CDR3 extends over 18 amino acids. In germline, CDR1 is MNHNS, CDR2 SASEGT. The junction had 6 bases not matched to a gene; V was cut back by 2 bases and J by 4 bases. The CDR3 DNA reads as TGTGCCAGCAGTGAACTTATAGGACTAGCGGGAGGGTACAATGAGCAGTTCTTC. Its protein product is CASSELIGLAGGYNEQFF.

Ten or more counts support this clonotype. The chain has TRBV29-1 and TRBJ2-1; TRBD2 agrees at 7 bases. This CDR3 has 13 amino acids. Germline lookup yields CDR1 SQVTM and CDR2 ANQGSEA. After removal of 5 bases from V and 5 bases from J, the junction contained 6 bases not matched to a gene. CDR3 residues: CSVSRDYNNEQFF. The CDR3 nucleotides are TGCAGCGTTTCCCGGGACTATAACAATGAGCAGTTCTTC.

This clonotype was counted many times. The chain links TRBV6-1 to TRBJ2-7, with TRBD1 identical over 7 bases. V dropped 3 bases and J dropped 0; count of bases not matched to a gene: 5. The CDR3 spans 15 residues. Looked up from germline, CDR1 is MNHNS and CDR2 is SASEGT. The CDR3 DNA sequence: TGTGCCAGCAGTGATTCCCGGGACAGCTCCTACGAGCAGTACTTC. Protein: CASSDSRDSSYEQYF.

The rearrangement uses TRBV7-2 and TRBJ1-1; TRBD1 matches at 9 bases. Germline V gene data show CDR1 as SGHTA and CDR2 as FQGNSA. The CDR3 is made up of 16 amino acids. Trimming cost V 6 bases and J 1 base; bases outside gene matches: 9. The CDR3, as DNA: TGTGCCAGCAGGACCTCCGGGACAGGGTCGAACACTGAAGCTTTCTTT. Amino acids: CASRTSGTGSNTEAFF.

The table lists this clonotype with a few counts. The rearrangement uses TRBV20-1 and TRBJ2-1, with unresolved D. The CDR3 contains 14 residues. Looked up from germline, CDR1 is DFQATT and CDR2 is SNEGSKA (reference sequence). Deletions cut 6 bases from V and 6 bases from J, with 18 bases between. The chain's CDR3 is CSAKGPASINEQFF. The CDR3 DNA follows: TGCAGTGCCAAAGGACCGGCCAGCATCAATGAGCAGTTCTTC.

The chain uses TRBV28 and TRBJ2-1; TRBD1 matches at 8 bases. This CDR3 has 13 residues. Losses at the gene ends were 7 bases for V and 8 bases for J; bases not matched to a gene: 7. Germline values: CDR1 MDHEN, CDR2 SYDVKM. In DNA form, the CDR3 reads TGTGCCAGCACCGCCGCAGGGGGCGATGAGCAGTTCTTC. This codes for CASTAAGGDEQFF.

The V gene is TRBV2, the J gene TRBJ1-2; D remains ambiguous. V lost 3 bases to trimming and J lost 8 bases, with 10 bases between them. The CDR3 contains 12 residues. From germline, CDR1 is SNHLY and CDR2 FYNNEI. The CDR3 loop is CASSDNRLGYTF. DNA of the CDR3: TGTGCCAGCAGTGATAATCGGTTGGGCTACACCTTC.

V is TRBV7-6 and J is TRBJ2-7, with D possibly matching TRBD1 (6 bases). This CDR3 has 15 amino acids. Trimming left V 5 bases short and J 2 bases short, with 16 bases between. The V gene's germline CDR1 is SGHVS and CDR2 FNYEAQ. The CDR3 reads CASSPRTVDPYEQYF. In DNA, the CDR3 is TGTGCCAGCAGCCCCCGGACAGTCGATCCCTACGAGCAGTACTTC.